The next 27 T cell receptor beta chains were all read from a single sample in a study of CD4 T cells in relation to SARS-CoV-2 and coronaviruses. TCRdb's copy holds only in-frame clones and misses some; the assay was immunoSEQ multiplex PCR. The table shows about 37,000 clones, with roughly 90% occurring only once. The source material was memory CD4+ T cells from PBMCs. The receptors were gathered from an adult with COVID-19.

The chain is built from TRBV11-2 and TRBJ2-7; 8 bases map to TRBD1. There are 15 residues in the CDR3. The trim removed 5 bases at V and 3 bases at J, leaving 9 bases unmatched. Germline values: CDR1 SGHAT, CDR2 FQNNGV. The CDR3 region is CASSTYQGAGYEQYF. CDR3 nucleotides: TGTGCCAGCAGCACCTACCAGGGGGCCGGCTACGAGCAGTACTTC.

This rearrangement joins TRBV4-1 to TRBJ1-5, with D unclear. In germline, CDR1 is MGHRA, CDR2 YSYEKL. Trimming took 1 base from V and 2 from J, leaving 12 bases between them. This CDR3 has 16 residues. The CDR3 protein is CASSQAESLGNQPQHF. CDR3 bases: TGCGCCAGCAGCCAAGCCGAGTCCCTGGGCAATCAGCCCCAGCATTTT.

The CDR3 DNA reads TGCAGTGCTAGTGACAGGGGGCGATCCTACGAGCAGTACTTC. This translates into CSASDRGRSYEQYF. The chain employs TRBV20-1 and TRBJ2-7; 10 bases align to TRBD1. J lost 1 base, V lost 3 bases, and 3 bases had no gene match. The CDR3 is 14 residues long. Germline assignment: CDR1 DFQATT and CDR2 SNEGSKA (reference sequence).

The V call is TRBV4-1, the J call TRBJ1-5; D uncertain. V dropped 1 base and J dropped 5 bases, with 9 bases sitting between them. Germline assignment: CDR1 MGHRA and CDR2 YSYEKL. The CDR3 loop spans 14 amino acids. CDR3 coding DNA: TGCGCCAGCAGCCAAGCGGGTTCTGATCAGCCCCAGCATTTT. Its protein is CASSQAGSDQPQHF.

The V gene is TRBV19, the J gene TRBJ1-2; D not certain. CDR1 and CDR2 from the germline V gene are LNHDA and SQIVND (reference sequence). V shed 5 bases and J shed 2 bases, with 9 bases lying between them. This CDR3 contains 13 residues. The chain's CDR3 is CASSLRGNYGYTF. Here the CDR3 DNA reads TGTGCCAGTAGTTTACGTGGGAACTATGGCTACACCTTC.

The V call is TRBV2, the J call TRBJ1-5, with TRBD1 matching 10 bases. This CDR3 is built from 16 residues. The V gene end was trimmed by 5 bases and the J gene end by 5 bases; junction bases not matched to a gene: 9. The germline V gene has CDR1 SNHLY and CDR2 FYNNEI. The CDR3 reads CASSRPGDRGHQPQHF. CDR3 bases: TGTGCCAGCAGTCGCCCCGGGGACAGGGGACATCAGCCCCAGCATTTT.

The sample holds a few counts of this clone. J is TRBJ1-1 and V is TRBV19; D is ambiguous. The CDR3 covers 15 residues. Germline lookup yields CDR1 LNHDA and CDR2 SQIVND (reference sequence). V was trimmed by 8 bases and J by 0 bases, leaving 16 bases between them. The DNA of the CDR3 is TGTGCCAGTTCGGGAGCAGATCTTTTGAACACTGAAGCTTTCTTT. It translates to CASSGADLLNTEAFF.

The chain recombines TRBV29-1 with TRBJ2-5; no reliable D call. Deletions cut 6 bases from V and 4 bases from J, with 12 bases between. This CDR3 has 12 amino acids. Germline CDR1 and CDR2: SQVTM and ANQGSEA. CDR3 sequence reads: CSVRESVETQYF. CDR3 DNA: TGCAGCGTCCGAGAGTCTGTAGAGACCCAGTACTTC.

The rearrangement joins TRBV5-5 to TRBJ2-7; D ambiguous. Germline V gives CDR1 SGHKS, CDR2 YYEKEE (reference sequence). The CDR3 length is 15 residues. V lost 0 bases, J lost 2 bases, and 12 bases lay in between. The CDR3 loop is CASSLAVAATYEQYF. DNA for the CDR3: TGTGCCAGCAGCTTGGCCGTGGCAGCGACCTACGAGCAGTACTTC.

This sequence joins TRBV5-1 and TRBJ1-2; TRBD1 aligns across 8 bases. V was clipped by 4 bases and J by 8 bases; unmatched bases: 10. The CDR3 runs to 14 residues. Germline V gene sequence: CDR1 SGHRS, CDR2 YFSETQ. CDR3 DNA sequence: TGCGCCAGCAGCATAATCGACAGGGGCAAAGGCTACACCTTC. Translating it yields CASSIIDRGKGYTF. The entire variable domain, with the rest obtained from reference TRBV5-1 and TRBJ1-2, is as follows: KAGVTQTPRYLIKTRGQQVTLSCSPISGHRSVSWYQQTPGQGLQFLFEYFSETQRNKGNFPGRFSGRQFSNSRSEMNVSTLELGDSALYLCASSIIDRGKGYTFGSGTRLTVV.

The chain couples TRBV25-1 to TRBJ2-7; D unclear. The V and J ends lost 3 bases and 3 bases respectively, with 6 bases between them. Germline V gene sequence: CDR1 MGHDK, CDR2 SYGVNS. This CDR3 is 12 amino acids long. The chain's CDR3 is CASSDTVYEQYF. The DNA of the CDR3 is TGTGCCAGCAGTGATACCGTCTACGAGCAGTACTTC.

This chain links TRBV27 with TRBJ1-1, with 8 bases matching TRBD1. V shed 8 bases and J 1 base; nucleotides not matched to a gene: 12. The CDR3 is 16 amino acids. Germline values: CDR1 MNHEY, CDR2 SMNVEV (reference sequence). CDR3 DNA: TGTGCCAGCGGCCGGGACAGGTCCTTGGAGAACACTGAAGCTTTCTTT. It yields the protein CASGRDRSLENTEAFF.

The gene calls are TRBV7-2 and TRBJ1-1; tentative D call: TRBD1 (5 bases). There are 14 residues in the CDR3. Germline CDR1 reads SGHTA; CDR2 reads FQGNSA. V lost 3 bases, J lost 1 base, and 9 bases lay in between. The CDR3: CASSLGPRNTEAFF. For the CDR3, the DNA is TGTGCCAGCAGCTTGGGACCCCGGAACACTGAAGCTTTCTTT.

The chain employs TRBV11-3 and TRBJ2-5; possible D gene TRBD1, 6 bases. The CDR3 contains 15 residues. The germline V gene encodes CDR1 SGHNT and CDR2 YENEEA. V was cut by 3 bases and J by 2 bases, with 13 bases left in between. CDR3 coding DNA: TGTGCCAGCAGCTTTGGCTCGACAGGTCAAGAGACCCAGTACTTC. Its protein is CASSFGSTGQETQYF.

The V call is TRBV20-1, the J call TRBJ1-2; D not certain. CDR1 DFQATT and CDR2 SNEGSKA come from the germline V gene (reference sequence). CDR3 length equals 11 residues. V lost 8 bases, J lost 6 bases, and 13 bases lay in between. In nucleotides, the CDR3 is TGCAGTCTCGGGGTCATTAATGGCTACACCTTC. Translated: CSLGVINGYTF.

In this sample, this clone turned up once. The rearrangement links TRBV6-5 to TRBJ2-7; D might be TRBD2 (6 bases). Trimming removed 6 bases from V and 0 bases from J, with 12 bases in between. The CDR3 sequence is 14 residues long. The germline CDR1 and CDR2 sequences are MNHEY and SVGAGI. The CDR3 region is CASSTGTGSYEQYF. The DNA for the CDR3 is TGTGCCAGCAGCACCGGGACTGGCTCCTACGAGCAGTACTTC.

The CDR3 loop is CASTENTEAFF. DNA of the CDR3: TGCGCCAGCACCGAGAACACTGAAGCTTTCTTT. V usage is TRBV5-1 and J usage is TRBJ1-1; no clear D. Germline CDR1 SGHRS, CDR2 YFSETQ. The germline V and J ends were trimmed by 6 bases and 1 base, with 4 bases remaining between them. This CDR3 is built from 11 residues.

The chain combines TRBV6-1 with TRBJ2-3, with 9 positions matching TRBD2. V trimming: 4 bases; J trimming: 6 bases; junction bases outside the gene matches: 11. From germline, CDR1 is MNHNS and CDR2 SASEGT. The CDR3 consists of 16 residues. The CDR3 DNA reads TGTGCCAGCAGTGTGGGTCGCGGGGGGGCCGATGATACGCAGTATTTT. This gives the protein CASSVGRGGADDTQYF.

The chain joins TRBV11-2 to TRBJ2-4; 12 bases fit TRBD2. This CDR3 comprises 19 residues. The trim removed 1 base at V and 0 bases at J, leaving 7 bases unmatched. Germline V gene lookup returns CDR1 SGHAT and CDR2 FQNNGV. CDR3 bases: TGTGCCAGCAGCTTAGTCCTAGCGGGGGGGCTAACAGCCAAAAACATTCAGTACTTC. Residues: CASSLVLAGGLTAKNIQYF.

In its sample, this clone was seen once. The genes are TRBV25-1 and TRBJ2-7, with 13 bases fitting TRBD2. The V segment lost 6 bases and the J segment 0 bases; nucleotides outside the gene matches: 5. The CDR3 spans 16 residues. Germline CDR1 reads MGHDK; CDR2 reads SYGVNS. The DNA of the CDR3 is TGTGCCAGCAGCGGACTAGCGGGGGCGAGCTCCTACGAGCAGTACTTC. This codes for CASSGLAGASSYEQYF.

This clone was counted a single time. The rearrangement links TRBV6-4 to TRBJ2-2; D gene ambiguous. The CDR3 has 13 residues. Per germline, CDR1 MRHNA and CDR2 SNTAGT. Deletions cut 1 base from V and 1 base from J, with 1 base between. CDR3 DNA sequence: TGTGCCAGCAGTGACTGGAACACCGGGGAGCTGTTTTTT. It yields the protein CASSDWNTGELFF.

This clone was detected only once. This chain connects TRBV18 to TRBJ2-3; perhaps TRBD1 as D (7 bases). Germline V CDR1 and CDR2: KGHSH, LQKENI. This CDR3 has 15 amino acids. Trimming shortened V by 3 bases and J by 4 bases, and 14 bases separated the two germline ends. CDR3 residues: CASSPLRGDADTQYF. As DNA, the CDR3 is TGTGCCAGCTCACCTCTCAGGGGGGACGCAGATACGCAGTATTTT.

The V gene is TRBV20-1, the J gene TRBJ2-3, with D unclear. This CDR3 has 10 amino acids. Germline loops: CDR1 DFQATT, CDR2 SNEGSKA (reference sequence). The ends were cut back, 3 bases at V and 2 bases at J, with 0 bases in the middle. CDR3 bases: TGCAGTGCTAGCACAGATACGCAGTATTTT. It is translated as CSASTDTQYF.

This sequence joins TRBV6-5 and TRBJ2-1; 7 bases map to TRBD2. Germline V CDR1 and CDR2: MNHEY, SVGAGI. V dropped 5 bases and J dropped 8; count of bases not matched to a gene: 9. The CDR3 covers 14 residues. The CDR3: CASSPHRGRDEQFF. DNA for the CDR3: TGTGCCAGCAGTCCACATCGGGGGAGGGATGAGCAGTTCTTC.

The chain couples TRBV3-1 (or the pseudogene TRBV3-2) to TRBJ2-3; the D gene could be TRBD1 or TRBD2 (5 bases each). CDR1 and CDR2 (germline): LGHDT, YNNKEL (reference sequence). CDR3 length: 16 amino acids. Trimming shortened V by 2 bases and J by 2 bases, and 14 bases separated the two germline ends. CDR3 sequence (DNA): TGTGCCAGCAGCCAACCTCGGGACCAATACACAGATACGCAGTATTTT. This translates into CASSQPRDQYTDTQYF.

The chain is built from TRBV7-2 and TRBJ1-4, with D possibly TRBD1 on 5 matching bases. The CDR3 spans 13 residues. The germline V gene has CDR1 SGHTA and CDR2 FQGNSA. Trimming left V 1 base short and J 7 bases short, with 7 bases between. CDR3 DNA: TGTGCCAGCAGCTTAGGGGGGAGTGAAAAACTGTTTTTT. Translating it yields CASSLGGSEKLFF.

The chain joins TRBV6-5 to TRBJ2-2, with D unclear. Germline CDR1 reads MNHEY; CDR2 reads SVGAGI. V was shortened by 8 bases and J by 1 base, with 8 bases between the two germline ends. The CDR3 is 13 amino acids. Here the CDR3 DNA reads TGTGCCAGCGGTTGGGAGAACACCGGGGAGCTGTTTTTT. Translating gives CASGWENTGELFF.